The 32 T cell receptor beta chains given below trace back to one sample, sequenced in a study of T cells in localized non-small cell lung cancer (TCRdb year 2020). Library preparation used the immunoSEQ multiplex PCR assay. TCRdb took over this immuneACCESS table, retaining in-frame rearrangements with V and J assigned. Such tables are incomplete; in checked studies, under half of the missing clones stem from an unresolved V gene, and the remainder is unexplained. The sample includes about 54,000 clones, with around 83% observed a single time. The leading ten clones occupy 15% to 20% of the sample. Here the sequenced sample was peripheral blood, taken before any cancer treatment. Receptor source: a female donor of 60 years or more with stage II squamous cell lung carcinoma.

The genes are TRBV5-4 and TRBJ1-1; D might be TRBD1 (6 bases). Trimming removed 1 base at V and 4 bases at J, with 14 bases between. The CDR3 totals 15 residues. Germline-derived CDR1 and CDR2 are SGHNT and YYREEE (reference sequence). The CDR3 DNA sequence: TGTGCCAGCAGCTTGAGGGGGGCTCGGGGCACTGAAGCTTTCTTT. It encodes CASSLRGARGTEAFF. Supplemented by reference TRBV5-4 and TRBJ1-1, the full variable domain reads ETGVTQSPTHLIKTRGQQVTLRCSSQSGHNTVSWYQQALGQGPQFIFQYYREEENGRGNFPPRFSGLQFPNYSSELNVNALELDDSALYLCASSLRGARGTEAFFGQGTRLTVV.

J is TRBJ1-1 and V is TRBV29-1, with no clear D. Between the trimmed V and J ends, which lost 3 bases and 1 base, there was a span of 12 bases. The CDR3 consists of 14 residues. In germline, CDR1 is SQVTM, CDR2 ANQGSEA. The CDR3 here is CSVDIGRRNTEAFF. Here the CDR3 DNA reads TGCAGCGTTGATATCGGACGGAGGAACACTGAAGCTTTCTTT.

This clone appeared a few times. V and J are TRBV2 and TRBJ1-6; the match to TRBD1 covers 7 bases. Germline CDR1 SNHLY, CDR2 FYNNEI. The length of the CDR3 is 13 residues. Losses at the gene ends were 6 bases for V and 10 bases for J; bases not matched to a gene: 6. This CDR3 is CASRPDRRSPLHF. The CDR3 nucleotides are TGTGCCAGCAGACCGGACAGGCGATCACCCCTCCACTTT.

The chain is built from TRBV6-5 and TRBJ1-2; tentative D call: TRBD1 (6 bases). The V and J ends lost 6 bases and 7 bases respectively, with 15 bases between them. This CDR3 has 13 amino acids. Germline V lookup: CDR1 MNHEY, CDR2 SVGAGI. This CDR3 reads CASSPQGFVGYTF. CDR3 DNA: TGTGCCAGCAGCCCACAGGGATTCGTTGGCTACACCTTC.

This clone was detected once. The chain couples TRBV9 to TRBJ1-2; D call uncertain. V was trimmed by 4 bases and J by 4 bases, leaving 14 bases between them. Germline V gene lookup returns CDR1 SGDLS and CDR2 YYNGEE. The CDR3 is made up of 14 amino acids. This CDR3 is CASSPGSDRYGYTF. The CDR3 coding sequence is TGTGCCAGCAGCCCTGGGTCGGACCGCTATGGCTACACCTTC. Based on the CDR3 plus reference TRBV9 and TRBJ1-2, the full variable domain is DSGVTQTPKHLITATGQRVTLRCSPRSGDLSVYWYQQSLDQGLQFLIQYYNGEERAKGNILERFSAQQFPDLHSELNLSSLELGDSALYFCASSPGSDRYGYTFGSGTRLTVV.

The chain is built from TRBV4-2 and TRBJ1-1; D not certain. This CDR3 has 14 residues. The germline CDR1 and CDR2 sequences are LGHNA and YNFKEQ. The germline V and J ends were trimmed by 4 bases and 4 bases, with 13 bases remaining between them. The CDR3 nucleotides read TGTGCCAGCAGCCGAGAGGGCTGGGGCACTGAAGCTTTCTTT. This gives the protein CASSREGWGTEAFF.

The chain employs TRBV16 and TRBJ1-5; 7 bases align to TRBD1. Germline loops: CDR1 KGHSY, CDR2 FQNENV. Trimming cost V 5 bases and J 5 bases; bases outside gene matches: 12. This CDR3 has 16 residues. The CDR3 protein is CASSKASWDSHQPQHF. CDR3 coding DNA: TGTGCCAGCAGCAAGGCGTCATGGGACAGTCATCAGCCCCAGCATTTT.

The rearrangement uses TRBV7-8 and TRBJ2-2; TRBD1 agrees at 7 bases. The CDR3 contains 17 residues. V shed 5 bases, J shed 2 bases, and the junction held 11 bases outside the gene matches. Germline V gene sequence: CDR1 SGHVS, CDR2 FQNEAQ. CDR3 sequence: CASSHRPGTENTGELFF. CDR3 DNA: TGTGCCAGCAGCCATCGTCCTGGGACAGAAAACACCGGGGAGCTGTTTTTT. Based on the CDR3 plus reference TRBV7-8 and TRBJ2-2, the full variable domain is GAGVSQSPRYKVAKRGQDVALRCDPISGHVSLFWYQQALGQGPEFLTYFQNEAQLDKSGLPSDRFFAERPEGSVSTLKIQRTQQEDSAVYLCASSHRPGTENTGELFFGEGSRLTVL.

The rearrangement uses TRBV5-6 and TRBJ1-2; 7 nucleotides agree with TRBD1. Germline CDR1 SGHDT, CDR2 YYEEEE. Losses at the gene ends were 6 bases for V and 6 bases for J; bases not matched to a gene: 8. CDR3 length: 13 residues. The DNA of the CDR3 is TGTGCCAGCATCGCCCAAGGGACAGATGGCTACACCTTC. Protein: CASIAQGTDGYTF.

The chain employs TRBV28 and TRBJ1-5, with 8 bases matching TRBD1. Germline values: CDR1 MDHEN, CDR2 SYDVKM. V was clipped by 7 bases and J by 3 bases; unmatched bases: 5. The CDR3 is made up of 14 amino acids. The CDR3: CASTAGQANQPQHF. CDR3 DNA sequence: TGTGCCAGCACCGCGGGACAGGCCAATCAGCCCCAGCATTTT. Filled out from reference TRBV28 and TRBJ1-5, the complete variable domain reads DVKVTQSSRYLVKRTGEKVFLECVQDMDHENMFWYRQDPGLGLRLIYFSYDVKMKEKGDIPEGYSVSREKKERFSLILESASTNQTSMYLCASTAGQANQPQHFGDGTRLSIL.

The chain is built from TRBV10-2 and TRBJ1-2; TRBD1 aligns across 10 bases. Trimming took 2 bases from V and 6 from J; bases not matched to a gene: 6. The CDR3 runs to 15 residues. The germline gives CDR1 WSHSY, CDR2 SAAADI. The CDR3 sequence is CASSEGQGVGNGYTF. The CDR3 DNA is TGCGCCAGCAGTGAGGGACAGGGGGTAGGGAATGGCTACACCTTC.

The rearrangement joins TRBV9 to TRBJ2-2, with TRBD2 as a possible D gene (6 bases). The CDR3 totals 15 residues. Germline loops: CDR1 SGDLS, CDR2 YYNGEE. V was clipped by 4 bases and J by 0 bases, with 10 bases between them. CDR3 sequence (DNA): TGTGCCAGCAGCATGGACTACCCGAACACCGGGGAGCTGTTTTTT. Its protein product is CASSMDYPNTGELFF. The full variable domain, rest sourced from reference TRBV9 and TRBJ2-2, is DSGVTQTPKHLITATGQRVTLRCSPRSGDLSVYWYQQSLDQGLQFLIQYYNGEERAKGNILERFSAQQFPDLHSELNLSSLELGDSALYFCASSMDYPNTGELFFGEGSRLTVL.

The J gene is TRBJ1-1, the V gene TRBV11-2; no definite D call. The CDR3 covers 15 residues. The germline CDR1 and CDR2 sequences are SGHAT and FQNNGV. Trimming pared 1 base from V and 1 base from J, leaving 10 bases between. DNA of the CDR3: TGTGCCAGCAGCTTAGGGCGGGGAAGGAACACTGAAGCTTTCTTT. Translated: CASSLGRGRNTEAFF.

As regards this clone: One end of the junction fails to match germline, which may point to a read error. The CDR3 DNA follows: TGTGCCAGTAGCATAGGGACATTGGGTAATTCACCCCTCCACTTT. It specifies CASSIGTLGNSPLHF. The chain uses TRBV19 and TRBJ1-6; D might be TRBD1 (6 bases). CDR1 and CDR2 from the germline V gene are LNHDA and SQIVND (reference sequence). The CDR3 has 15 residues.

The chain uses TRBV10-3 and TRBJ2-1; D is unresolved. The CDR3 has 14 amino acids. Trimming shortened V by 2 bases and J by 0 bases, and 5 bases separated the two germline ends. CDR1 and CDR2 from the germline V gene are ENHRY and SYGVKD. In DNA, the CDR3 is TGTGCCATCAGTGAGCGAATCTCCTACAATGAGCAGTTCTTC. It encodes CAISERISYNEQFF.

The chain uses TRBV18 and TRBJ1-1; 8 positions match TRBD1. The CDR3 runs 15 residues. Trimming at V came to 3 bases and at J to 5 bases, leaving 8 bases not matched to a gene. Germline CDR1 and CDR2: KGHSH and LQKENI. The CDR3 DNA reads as TGTGCCAGCTCACCGCGACAGGGGTCGGTGACTGAAGCTTTCTTT. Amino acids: CASSPRQGSVTEAFF. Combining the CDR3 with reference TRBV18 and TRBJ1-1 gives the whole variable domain NAGVMQNPRHLVRRRGQEARLRCSPMKGHSHVYWYRQLPEEGLKFMVYLQKENIIDESGMPKERFSAEFPKEGPSILRIQQVVRGDSAAYFCASSPRQGSVTEAFFGQGTRLTVV.

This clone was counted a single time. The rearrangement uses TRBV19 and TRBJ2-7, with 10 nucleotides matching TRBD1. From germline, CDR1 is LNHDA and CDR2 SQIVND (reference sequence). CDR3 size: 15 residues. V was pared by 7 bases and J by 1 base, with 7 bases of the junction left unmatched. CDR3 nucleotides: TGTGCCAGTAACCTCCGGACAGGGGGATCCTACGAGCAGTACTTC. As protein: CASNLRTGGSYEQYF.

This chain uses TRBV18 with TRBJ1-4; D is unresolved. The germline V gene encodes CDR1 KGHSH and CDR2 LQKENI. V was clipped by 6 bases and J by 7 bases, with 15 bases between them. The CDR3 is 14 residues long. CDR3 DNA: TGTGCCAGCTCTCCTTTCGGTAGAACTGAAAAACTGTTTTTT. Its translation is CASSPFGRTEKLFF. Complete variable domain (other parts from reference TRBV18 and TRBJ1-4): NAGVMQNPRHLVRRRGQEARLRCSPMKGHSHVYWYRQLPEEGLKFMVYLQKENIIDESGMPKERFSAEFPKEGPSILRIQQVVRGDSAAYFCASSPFGRTEKLFFGSGTQLSVL.

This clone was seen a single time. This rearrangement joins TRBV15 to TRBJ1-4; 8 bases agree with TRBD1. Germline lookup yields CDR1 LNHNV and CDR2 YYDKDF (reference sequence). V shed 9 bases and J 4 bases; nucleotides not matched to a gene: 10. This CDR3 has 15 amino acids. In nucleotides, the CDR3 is TGTGCCACGAATCTGCAGGGGGCTGGTAATGAAAAACTGTTTTTT. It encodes CATNLQGAGNEKLFF.

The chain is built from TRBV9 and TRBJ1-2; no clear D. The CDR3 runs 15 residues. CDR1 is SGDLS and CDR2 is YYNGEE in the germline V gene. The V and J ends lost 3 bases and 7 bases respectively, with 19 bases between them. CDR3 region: CASSAEPRVDGGYTF. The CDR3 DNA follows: TGTGCCAGCAGCGCAGAACCGAGGGTGGATGGTGGCTACACCTTC.

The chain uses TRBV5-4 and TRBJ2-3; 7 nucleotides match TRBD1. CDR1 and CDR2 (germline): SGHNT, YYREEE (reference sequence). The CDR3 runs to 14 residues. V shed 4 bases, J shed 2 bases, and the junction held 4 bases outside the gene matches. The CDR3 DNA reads TGTGCCAGCAGCCGGGACAGCACCACAGATACGCAGTATTTT. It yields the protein CASSRDSTTDTQYF. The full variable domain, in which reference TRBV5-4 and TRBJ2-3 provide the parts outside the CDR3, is ETGVTQSPTHLIKTRGQQVTLRCSSQSGHNTVSWYQQALGQGPQFIFQYYREEENGRGNFPPRFSGLQFPNYSSELNVNALELDDSALYLCASSRDSTTDTQYFGPGTRLTVL.

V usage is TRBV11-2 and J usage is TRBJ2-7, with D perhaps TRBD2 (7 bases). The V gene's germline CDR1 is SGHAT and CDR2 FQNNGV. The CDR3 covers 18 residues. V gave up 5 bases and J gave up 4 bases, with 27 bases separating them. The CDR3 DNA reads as TGTGCCAGCAGCCCCGGTAGGGGGGGGACTCCGAGGCCTTACGAGCAGTACTTC. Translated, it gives CASSPGRGGTPRPYEQYF.

As DNA, the CDR3 is TGCGCCAGCAGCGGCCGGACAGGGGGCGCAACAGATACGCAGTATTTT. It translates to CASSGRTGGATDTQYF. The chain carries TRBV5-1 and TRBJ2-3, with 11 bases lining up with TRBD1. The length of the CDR3 is 16 residues. Germline V gene lookup returns CDR1 SGHRS and CDR2 YFSETQ. With 4 bases clipped from V and 3 bases from J, the junction kept 7 bases outside the gene matches.

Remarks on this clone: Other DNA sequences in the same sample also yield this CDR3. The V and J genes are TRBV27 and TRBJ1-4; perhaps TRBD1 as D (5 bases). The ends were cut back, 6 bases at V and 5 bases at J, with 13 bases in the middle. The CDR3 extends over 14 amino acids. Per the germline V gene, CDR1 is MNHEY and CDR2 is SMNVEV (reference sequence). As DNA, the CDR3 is TGTGCCAGCAGCCGCGACAGAAACAATGAAAAACTGTTTTTT. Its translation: CASSRDRNNEKLFF.

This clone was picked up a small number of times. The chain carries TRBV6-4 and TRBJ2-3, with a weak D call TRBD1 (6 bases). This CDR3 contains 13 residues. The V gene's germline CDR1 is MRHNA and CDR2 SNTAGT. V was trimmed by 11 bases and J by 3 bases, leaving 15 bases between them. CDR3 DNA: TGTGCCTCTGCGGGCAGGGGAACAGATACGCAGTATTTT. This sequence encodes CASAGRGTDTQYF.

The CDR3 reads CASSLGSSYYNEQFF. The CDR3 DNA is TGTGCCAGCAGCTTAGGGTCCTCCTACTACAATGAGCAGTTCTTC. V gene TRBV7-2 combines with J gene TRBJ2-1; no clear D gene. CDR1 is SGHTA, CDR2 FQGNSA, per germline. Trimming took off 1 base at V and 3 bases at J, with 10 bases between the two ends. The CDR3 loop spans 15 amino acids.

CDR3 sequence reads: CASSNGLAVYNEQFF. In DNA form, the CDR3 reads TGTGCCAGCAGTAACGGACTAGCGGTATACAATGAGCAGTTCTTC. The chain combines TRBV6-6 with TRBJ2-1; the match to TRBD2 covers 10 bases. This CDR3 is built from 15 residues. V lost 5 bases to trimming and J lost 4 bases; unmatched junction nucleotides: 5. The germline V gene has CDR1 MNHNY and CDR2 SVGAGI (reference sequence).

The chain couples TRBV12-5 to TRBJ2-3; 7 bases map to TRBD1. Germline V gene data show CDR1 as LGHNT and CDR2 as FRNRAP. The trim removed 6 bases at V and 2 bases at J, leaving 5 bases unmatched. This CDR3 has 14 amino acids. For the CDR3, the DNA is TGTGCTAGTGGGAGGGGGCTAGACACAGATACGCAGTATTTT. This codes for CASGRGLDTDTQYF. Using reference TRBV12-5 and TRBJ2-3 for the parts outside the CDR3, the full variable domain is DARVTQTPRHKVTEMGQEVTMRCQPILGHNTVFWYRQTMMQGLELLAYFRNRAPLDDSGMPKDRFSAEMPDATLATLKIQPSEPRDSAVYFCASGRGLDTDTQYFGPGTRLTVL.

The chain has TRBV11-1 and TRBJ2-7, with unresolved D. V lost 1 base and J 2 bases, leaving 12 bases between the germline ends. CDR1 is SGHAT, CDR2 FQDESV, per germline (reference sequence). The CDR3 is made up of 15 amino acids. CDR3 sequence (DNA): TGTGCCAGCAGCTTAGAACCAGGTGGAGCCTACGAGCAGTACTTC. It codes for CASSLEPGGAYEQYF.

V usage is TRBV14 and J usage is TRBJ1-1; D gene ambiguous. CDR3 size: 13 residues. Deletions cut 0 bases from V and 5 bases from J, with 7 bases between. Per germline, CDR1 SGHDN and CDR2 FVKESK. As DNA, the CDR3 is TGTGCCAGCAGCCAAGATTTGAGGACTGAAGCTTTCTTT. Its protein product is CASSQDLRTEAFF.

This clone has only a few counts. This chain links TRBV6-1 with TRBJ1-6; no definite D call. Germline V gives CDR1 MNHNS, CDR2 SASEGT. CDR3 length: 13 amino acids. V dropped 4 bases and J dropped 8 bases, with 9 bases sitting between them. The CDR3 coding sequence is TGTGCCAGCAGTGGGTATCACGATTCACCCCTCCACTTT. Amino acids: CASSGYHDSPLHF.

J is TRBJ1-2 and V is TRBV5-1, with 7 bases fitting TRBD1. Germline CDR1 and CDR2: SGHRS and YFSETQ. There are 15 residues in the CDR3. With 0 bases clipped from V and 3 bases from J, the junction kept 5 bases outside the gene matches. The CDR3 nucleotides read TGCGCCAGCAGCTTGGAAGCCGGGACAGACTATGGCTACACCTTC. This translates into CASSLEAGTDYGYTF.